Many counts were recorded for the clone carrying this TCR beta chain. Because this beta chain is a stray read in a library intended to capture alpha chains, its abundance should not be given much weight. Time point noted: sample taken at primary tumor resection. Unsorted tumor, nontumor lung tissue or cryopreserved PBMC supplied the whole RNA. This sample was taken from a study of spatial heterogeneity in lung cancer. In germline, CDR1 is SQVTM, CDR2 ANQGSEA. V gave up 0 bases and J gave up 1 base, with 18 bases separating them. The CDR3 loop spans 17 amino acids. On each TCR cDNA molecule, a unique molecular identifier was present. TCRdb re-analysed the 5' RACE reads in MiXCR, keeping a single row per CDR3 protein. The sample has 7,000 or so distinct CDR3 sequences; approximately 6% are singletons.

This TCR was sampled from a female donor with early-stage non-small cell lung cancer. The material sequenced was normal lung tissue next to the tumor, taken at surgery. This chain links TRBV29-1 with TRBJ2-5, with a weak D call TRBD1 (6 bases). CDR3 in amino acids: CSVEDLLGGDLQETQYF. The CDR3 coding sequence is TGCAGCGTTGAAGACCTACTAGGGGGAGACCTCCAAGAGACCCAGTACTTC.